This T cell receptor (beta chain) stems from a study of cytomegalovirus exposure and HLA in healthy donors. The overall study: Previous work identified some 120 million unique TCR beta sequences from approximately 190 million T cells. General observations from the study: Common viral pathogens were later found to be apparently linked to several of the most significant clusters. HLA alleles were associated with some 17,000 TCR beta sequences in a later analysis at 0.05 false discovery rate.

PCR amplification relied on 60 Vbeta primers (plus 13 Jbeta primers). Repertoires were generated with immunoSEQ multiplex PCR, while TCRdb's copy carries only in-frame clones and drops some. The sample has 90,000 to 140,000 clones; around 15% are singletons. There are 14 residues in the CDR3. Looked up from germline, CDR1 is GTSNPN and CDR2 is SVGIG (reference sequence). V shed 2 bases and J shed 5 bases, with 10 bases lying between them. The sample holds a few counts of this clone. Its matching antigen is unknown. This sequence was found in a female donor in good health and CMV-seronegative. The chain uses TRBV30 and TRBJ1-6; D unclear. Source material: PBMCs. The CDR3 DNA reads as TGTGCCTGGAGTTCCTCCCTCGATAATTCACCCCTCCACTTT. Protein: CAWSSSLDNSPLHF. Full variable domain (outside the CDR3, taken from reference TRBV30 and TRBJ1-6): SQTIHQWPATLVQPVGSPLSLECTVEGTSNPNLYWYRQAAGRGLQLLFYSVGIGQISSEVPQNLSASRPQDRQFILSSKKLLLSDSGFYLCAWSSSLDNSPLHFGNGTRLTVT.